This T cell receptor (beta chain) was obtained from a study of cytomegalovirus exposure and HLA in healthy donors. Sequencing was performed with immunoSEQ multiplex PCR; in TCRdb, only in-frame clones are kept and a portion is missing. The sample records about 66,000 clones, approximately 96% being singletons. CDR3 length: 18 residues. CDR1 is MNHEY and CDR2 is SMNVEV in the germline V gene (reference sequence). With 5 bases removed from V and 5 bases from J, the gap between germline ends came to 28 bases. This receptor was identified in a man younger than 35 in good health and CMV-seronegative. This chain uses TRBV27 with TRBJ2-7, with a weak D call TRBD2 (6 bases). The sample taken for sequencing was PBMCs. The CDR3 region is CASSLKPPNVGGVHEQYF. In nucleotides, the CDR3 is TGTGCCAGCAGTCTTAAACCCCCCAACGTAGGAGGGGTACACGAGCAGTACTTC.